Here is one T cell receptor (beta chain) with its context. Method: immunoSEQ multiplex PCR; TCRdb's copy keeps in-frame clones and lacks some. The table lists 100,000 to 150,000 clones, 85% to 90% of them singletons. This sample is drawn from a study of cytomegalovirus exposure and HLA in healthy donors. Trimming cost V 6 bases and J 7 bases; bases outside gene matches: 6. The V gene's germline CDR1 is SNHLY and CDR2 FYNNEI. This CDR3 has 14 amino acids. Material for sequencing was PBMCs. The sequence was collected from a man in his thirties or forties in good health and CMV-seronegative. The V call is TRBV2, the J call TRBJ2-1; 10 nucleotides agree with TRBD2. As DNA, the CDR3 is TGTGCCAGCAGAAGAGCGGGAGGGGGGAATGAGCAGTTCTTC. This translates into CASRRAGGGNEQFF.